These T cell receptor beta chains were read from a single sample in a study of beta chain features in type 1 diabetes. Clones were read by immunoSEQ multiplex PCR, and TCRdb kept only the in-frame ones, dropping some. The table shows a few hundred thousand clones, with 10% to 15% occurring only once. The material sequenced was naive CD4+ T cells from blood. All receptors come from a woman aged 18-29 years with type 1 diabetes. Each CDR3 is given with its conserved first and last residue. The D gene is left open where the match is weak. Where a row states a size, it is once, few, many or the class of an expanded clone; other rows omit it.

abundance: -
d_gene: TRBD2
j_gene: TRBJ2-7
v_gene: TRBV4-2
CDR3nt: TGTGCCAGCAGCCAGTCCCTAGCGGGACTCGAGCAGTACTTC
CDR3aa: CASSQSLAGLEQYF

abundance: few
d_gene: TRBD1
j_gene: TRBJ2-7
v_gene: TRBV30
CDR3nt: TGTGCCTGGAACAGGGGATCCTACGAGCAGTACTTC
CDR3aa: CAWNRGSYEQYF

abundance: -
d_gene: -
j_gene: TRBJ1-2
v_gene: TRBV4-3
CDR3nt: TGCGCCAGCAGCCAAGAATGGAGGGGCTACTATGGCTACACCTTC
CDR3aa: CASSQEWRGYYGYTF

abundance: few
d_gene: -
j_gene: TRBJ1-3
v_gene: TRBV29-1
CDR3nt: TGCAGCGTTGGTGGGGCCCAGCGCGGAAACACCATATATTTT
CDR3aa: CSVGGAQRGNTIYF

abundance: few
d_gene: -
j_gene: TRBJ2-3
v_gene: TRBV4-1
CDR3nt: TGCGCCAGCAGCCAAGAGGCTAGCGACACAGATACGCAGTATTTT
CDR3aa: CASSQEASDTDTQYF

abundance: few
d_gene: TRBD2
j_gene: TRBJ2-1
v_gene: TRBV5-1
CDR3nt: TGCGCCAGCAGCTTGGGAGGCGGGAGCTCCTACAATGAGCAGTTCTTC
CDR3aa: CASSLGGGSSYNEQFF

abundance: few
d_gene: -
j_gene: TRBJ2-2
v_gene: TRBV2
CDR3nt: TGTGCCAGCACCCCGTTCGGCAGGGACGGGGAGCTGTTTTTT
CDR3aa: CASTPFGRDGELFF

abundance: few
d_gene: -
j_gene: TRBJ1-1
v_gene: TRBV4-3
CDR3nt: TGCGCCAGCAGCTCAGAGGGGGACACTGAAGCTTTCTTT
CDR3aa: CASSSEGDTEAFF

abundance: -
d_gene: -
j_gene: TRBJ1-5
v_gene: TRBV7-9
CDR3nt: TGTGCCAGCAGTCTTGCAGGGTTAGATAGCAATCAGCCCCAGCATTTT
CDR3aa: CASSLAGLDSNQPQHF

abundance: few
d_gene: -
j_gene: TRBJ2-5
v_gene: TRBV6-6
CDR3nt: TGTGCCAGCAGAGCAGAAGTTCGGAGGTACCAAGAGACCCAGTACTTC
CDR3aa: CASRAEVRRYQETQYF

abundance: -
d_gene: TRBD2
j_gene: TRBJ2-3
v_gene: TRBV5-1
CDR3nt: TGCGCCAGCAGGCACATCCCGACTAGCCGCACAGATACGCAGTATTTT
CDR3aa: CASRHIPTSRTDTQYF